The clone carrying this T cell receptor (beta chain) occurred a few times. The data derive from a study of neurological immune-mediated disorders. V dropped 1 base and J dropped 4 bases, with 13 bases sitting between them. The CDR3 loop spans 16 amino acids. TCRdb reanalysed the 5' RACE reads using MiXCR and keeps one entry per CDR3 protein. The sample lists tens of thousands of distinct CDR3 sequences, approximately 15% occurring once. Time point meaning: longitudinal time-point 1 (baseline). V usage is TRBV12-3 or TRBV12-4 and J usage is TRBJ2-2; D gene unclear. The sequence was collected from a female donor with HTLV-1-associated myelopathy (HAM/TSP). The sample comprised PBMCs. The CDR3 nucleotides are TGTGCCAGCAGTTTAGGAGTTGAGGTTGGCACCGGGGAGCTGTTTTTT. The encoded protein is CASSLGVEVGTGELFF.